The clone carrying this T cell receptor (beta chain) was counted a single time. The data belong to a study of cytomegalovirus exposure and HLA in healthy donors. A multiplex PCR was run with 60 Vbeta primers and 13 Jbeta primers. TCRdb's table, derived via immunoSEQ multiplex PCR, lists solely in-frame clones and lacks some. The sample carries about 130,000 clones, approximately 75% recorded once. The CDR3 is made up of 12 amino acids. The germline CDR1 and CDR2 sequences are SGHAT and FQNNGV. Between the trimmed V and J ends, which lost 2 bases and 4 bases, there was a span of 4 bases. The sequenced sample consisted of PBMCs. The origin of this receptor is a woman in her thirties or forties in good health and CMV-seropositive. The chain couples TRBV11-2 to TRBJ2-3, with D hard to call. In DNA form, the CDR3 reads TGTGCCAGCAGCTTATTATCAGATACGCAGTATTTT. The encoded protein is CASSLLSDTQYF. Full variable domain (missing parts from reference TRBV11-2 and TRBJ2-3): EAGVAQSPRYKIIEKRQSVAFWCNPISGHATLYWYQQILGQGPKLLIQFQNNGVVDDSQLPKDRFSAERLKGVDSTLKIQPAKLEDSAVYLCASSLLSDTQYFGPGTRLTVL.